This is a list of T cell receptor beta chains from one sample in a study of T cells after yellow fever vaccination. In TCRdb, the 5' RACE reads were re-called with MiXCR into one record per CDR3 protein. Among tens of thousands of distinct CDR3 sequences, about 7.7% were seen once, and the ten largest hold 25% to 35%. The input for sequencing was CD8+ T cells sorted from PBMCs, taken around 10 days after the first yellow fever vaccination. Source of these receptors: a young man who received the YFV17D yellow fever vaccine. The CDR3 runs from the conserved cysteine through the conserved F or W. The D gene is left open where the match is weak. Clone size is not always given. Where it is, it says once, few, many or a class for expanded clones.

j_gene | v_gene | d_gene | abundance | CDR3aa | CDR3nt
TRBJ2-7 | TRBV5-4 | NA | many | CASSLLPGDEQYF | TGTGCCAGCAGCTTGCTTCCAGGGGACGAGCAGTACTTC
TRBJ1-1 | TRBV29-1 | TRBD1 | many | CSVDTGEDTEAFF | TGCAGCGTTGATACAGGGGAGGACACTGAAGCTTTCTTT
TRBJ2-3 | TRBV5-1 | TRBD2 | NA | CASSLSAGGRTDTQYF | TGCGCCAGCAGCTTGTCGGCCGGGGGGAGAACAGATACGCAGTATTTT
TRBJ2-1 | TRBV6-2/TRBV6-3 | TRBD1 | many | CASSARDSSYNEQFF | TGTGCCAGCAGCGCCCGGGACAGCTCCTACAATGAGCAGTTCTTC
TRBJ2-5 | TRBV7-9 | NA | NA | CASRPRESGPEETQYF | TGTGCCAGCAGGCCAAGGGAGTCGGGACCTGAGGAGACCCAGTACTTC
TRBJ1-1 | TRBV19 | NA | many | CASSISGNTEAFF | TGTGCCAGTAGTATAAGTGGGAACACTGAAGCTTTCTTT
TRBJ2-5 | TRBV9 | NA | NA | CASSARETQYF | TGTGCCAGCAGCGCCAGAGAGACCCAGTACTTC
TRBJ1-1 | TRBV4-1 | NA | NA | CASSQVPVNTEAFF | TGCGCCAGCAGCCAAGTGCCCGTGAACACTGAAGCTTTCTTT
TRBJ2-7 | TRBV30 | NA | few | CAWSVRSYEQYF | TGTGCCTGGAGTGTCAGATCCTACGAGCAGTACTTC
TRBJ1-4 | TRBV7-9 | NA | few | CASRSGGYEKLFF | TGTGCCAGCAGGTCGGGCGGTTATGAAAAACTGTTTTTT
TRBJ2-3 | TRBV11-2 | TRBD2 | NA | CASSLASGGYEDTQYF | TGTGCCAGCAGCTTAGCAAGCGGGGGGTATGAAGATACGCAGTATTTT
TRBJ1-2 | TRBV29-1 | TRBD1 | NA | CSVGPTGSDYGYTF | TGCAGCGTTGGGCCGACAGGGTCCGACTATGGCTACACCTTC
TRBJ1-6 | TRBV12-3/TRBV12-4 | NA | many | CASSLGGASYNSPLHF | TGTGCCAGCAGTTTGGGGGGAGCCTCCTATAATTCACCCCTCCACTTT
TRBJ1-3 | TRBV12-3/TRBV12-4 | TRBD1 | NA | CASSFGTGSGNTIYF | TGTGCCAGCAGTTTTGGGACAGGGTCGGGAAACACCATATATTTT
TRBJ2-1 | TRBV5-6 | TRBD2 | many | CASSLSGLNEQFF | TGTGCCAGCAGCTTGTCGGGACTAAATGAGCAGTTCTTC
TRBJ1-5 | TRBV7-9 | TRBD1 | NA | CASSDGQGPSQPQHF | TGTGCCAGCAGCGACGGACAGGGACCCTCTCAGCCCCAGCATTTT
TRBJ2-5 | TRBV4-2 | NA | many | CASSQAGEDETQYF | TGTGCCAGCAGCCAAGCAGGGGAAGATGAGACCCAGTACTTC
TRBJ1-1 | TRBV12-3/TRBV12-4 | NA | many | CASSSGLLNTEAFF | TGTGCCAGCAGTTCCGGACTGTTGAACACTGAAGCTTTCTTT
TRBJ1-3 | TRBV29-1 | NA | many | CSAITGTGNTIYF | TGCAGCGCCATAACAGGGACTGGAAACACCATATATTTT
TRBJ1-2 | TRBV5-6 | TRBD1 | many | CASSLQGAHGYTF | TGTGCCAGCAGCTTGCAGGGGGCGCATGGCTACACCTTC
TRBJ2-3 | TRBV7-2 | TRBD2 | many | CASSLSAGGFTDTQYF | TGTGCCAGCAGCCTTTCAGCGGGGGGCTTCACAGATACGCAGTATTTT
TRBJ2-1 | TRBV7-6 | NA | few | CASSLVRKGSYNEQFF | TGTGCCAGCAGCTTAGTCCGGAAAGGGTCCTACAATGAGCAGTTCTTC
TRBJ2-1 | TRBV18 | TRBD1 | few | CASSPPDRADEQFF | TGTGCCAGCTCACCACCGGACAGGGCGGATGAGCAGTTCTTC
TRBJ2-7 | TRBV13 | NA | many | CASSLVESSYEQYF | TGTGCCAGCAGCTTAGTGGAAAGCTCCTACGAGCAGTACTTC
TRBJ2-3 | TRBV11-2 | TRBD2 | NA | CASSLVPGGPRHTQYF | TGTGCCAGCAGCTTAGTGCCGGGGGGGCCCAGACATACGCAGTATTTT
TRBJ1-5 | TRBV6-5 | TRBD1 | many | CASSYTRGAQPQHF | TGTGCCAGCAGTTACACCAGGGGGGCGCAGCCCCAGCATTTT
TRBJ2-5 | TRBV2 | TRBD2 | few | CASSEGGGRTQYF | TGTGCCAGCAGTGAGGGGGGGGGTCGTACCCAGTACTTC
TRBJ1-6 | TRBV12-3/TRBV12-4 | TRBD1 | many | CASSYNRGHPNSPLHF | TGTGCCAGCAGTTATAACAGGGGGCACCCGAATTCACCCCTCCACTTT
TRBJ1-2 | TRBV6-2/TRBV6-3 | NA | NA | CASSYSTGHANYGYTF | TGTGCCAGCAGTTACTCGACTGGACACGCTAACTATGGCTACACCTTC
TRBJ1-2 | TRBV12-3/TRBV12-4 | NA | many | CASSPQVLGNYGYTF | TGTGCCAGCAGTCCCCAAGTGCTAGGGAACTATGGCTACACCTTC
TRBJ2-7 | TRBV4-2 | TRBD2 | many | CASSQGSGGEYYEQYF | TGTGCCAGCAGCCAAGGCTCCGGGGGGGAGTACTACGAGCAGTACTTC
TRBJ2-1 | TRBV5-1 | NA | NA | CASSLREGARYNEQFF | TGCGCCAGCAGCTTGAGGGAGGGGGCCAGATACAATGAGCAGTTCTTC
TRBJ2-1 | TRBV7-3 | TRBD2 | few | CASSLNQGLADNEQFF | TGTGCCAGCAGCTTAAATCAGGGACTAGCGGACAATGAGCAGTTCTTC
TRBJ2-1 | TRBV30 | NA | NA | CAWSVLQGANEQFF | TGTGCCTGGAGTGTGCTCCAAGGGGCCAATGAGCAGTTCTTC
TRBJ1-5 | TRBV10-3 | NA | NA | CAISESQGLYSNQPQHF | TGTGCCATCAGTGAGTCCCAGGGCCTATATAGCAATCAGCCCCAGCATTTT
TRBJ2-3 | TRBV19 | NA | NA | CASSPRSWGTDTQYF | TGTGCCAGTAGTCCCCGTAGCTGGGGCACAGATACGCAGTATTTT
TRBJ2-7 | TRBV29-1 | NA | many | CSVGEGLSSYEQYF | TGCAGCGTTGGCGAGGGACTGTCCTCCTACGAGCAGTACTTC
TRBJ2-3 | TRBV20-1 | NA | many | CSASGATDTQYF | TGCAGTGCTAGTGGGGCGACAGATACGCAGTATTTT
TRBJ1-3 | TRBV4-2 | NA | few | CASSPPDRVRGNTIYF | TGTGCCAGCAGCCCCCCGGACCGTGTTCGGGGAAACACCATATATTTT
TRBJ2-5 | TRBV7-2 | NA | many | CASSQPSAQETQYF | TGTGCCAGCAGCCAGCCTAGCGCGCAAGAGACCCAGTACTTC
TRBJ1-4 | TRBV5-1 | TRBD1 | NA | CASSTGTGDEKLFF | TGCGCCAGCAGTACCGGGACAGGGGATGAAAAACTGTTTTTT
TRBJ2-3 | TRBV12-3/TRBV12-4 | NA | many | CASSPTGSDTQYF | TGTGCCAGCAGTCCCACAGGGTCAGATACGCAGTATTTT
TRBJ2-3 | TRBV7-2 | NA | few | CASSLPNTDTQYF | TGTGCCAGCAGCTTACCTAACACAGATACGCAGTATTTT
TRBJ2-3 | TRBV27 | NA | few | CASSNFTDTQYF | TGTGCCAGCAGTAACTTCACAGATACGCAGTATTTT
TRBJ1-1 | TRBV9 | NA | many | CASSAEGTGIGEAFF | TGTGCCAGCAGCGCCGAGGGGACGGGGATCGGTGAAGCTTTCTTT
TRBJ2-1 | TRBV11-2 | NA | NA | CASSLDSGLLYNEQFF | TGTGCCAGCAGCTTAGATTCCGGACTACTATACAATGAGCAGTTCTTC
TRBJ2-3 | TRBV12-3/TRBV12-4 | NA | many | CASSFASRASDTQYF | TGTGCCAGCAGTTTCGCTAGCCGTGCTTCAGATACGCAGTATTTT
TRBJ1-1 | TRBV7-9 | NA | few | CASSLLAEAFF | TGTGCCAGCAGCCTTTTGGCTGAAGCTTTCTTT
TRBJ2-3 | TRBV10-2 | NA | many | CASSERWDTQYF | TGCGCCAGCAGTGAGCGTTGGGATACGCAGTATTTT
TRBJ2-3 | TRBV19 | TRBD2 | NA | CASSTRLADSTDTQYF | TGTGCCAGTAGTACTAGACTAGCTGATAGCACAGATACGCAGTATTTT
TRBJ2-1 | TRBV7-6 | NA | NA | CASGVAEIYNEQFF | TGTGCCAGCGGGGTGGCGGAGATCTACAATGAGCAGTTCTTC
TRBJ2-7 | TRBV5-6 | NA | many | CASSSTAYEQYF | TGTGCCAGCAGCTCAACAGCCTACGAGCAGTACTTC
TRBJ2-2 | TRBV10-1 | NA | NA | CASSESVGNTGELFF | TGCGCCAGCAGTGAGTCTGTAGGGAACACCGGGGAGCTGTTTTTT
TRBJ2-1 | TRBV7-9 | NA | NA | CASSLVPDRYNEQFF | TGTGCCAGCAGCTTAGTGCCTGACAGATACAATGAGCAGTTCTTC
TRBJ2-3 | TRBV7-9 | TRBD1 | many | CASSEHDREDTQYF | TGTGCCAGCAGCGAACACGACAGGGAAGATACGCAGTATTTT
TRBJ2-3 | TRBV11-1 | TRBD2 | many | CASSSGKAGALTTDTQYF | TGTGCCAGCAGCTCGGGAAAAGCGGGGGCCCTCACCACAGATACGCAGTATTTT
TRBJ1-1 | TRBV27 | NA | NA | CASGSHAGTEAFF | TGTGCCAGCGGGTCCCACGCCGGGACTGAAGCTTTCTTT
TRBJ2-6 | TRBV28 | NA | few | CASSLGSPAGANVLTF | TGTGCCAGCAGTTTAGGGTCCCCGGCTGGGGCCAACGTCCTGACTTTC
TRBJ2-5 | TRBV6-2/TRBV6-3 | NA | NA | CASTLEGTQYF | TGTGCCAGCACCCTCGAGGGTACCCAGTACTTC
TRBJ2-3 | TRBV5-1 | TRBD1 | few | CASSLEQGADTQYF | TGCGCCAGCAGCTTGGAGCAGGGGGCCGATACGCAGTATTTT